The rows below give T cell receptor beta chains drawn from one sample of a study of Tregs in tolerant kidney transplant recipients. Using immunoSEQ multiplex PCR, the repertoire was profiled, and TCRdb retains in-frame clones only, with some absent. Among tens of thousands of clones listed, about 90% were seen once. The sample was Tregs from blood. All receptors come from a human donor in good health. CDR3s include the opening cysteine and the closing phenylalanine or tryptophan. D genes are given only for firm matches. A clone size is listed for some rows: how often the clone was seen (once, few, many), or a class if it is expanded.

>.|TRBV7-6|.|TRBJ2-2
CASSLVQGTYTGELFF
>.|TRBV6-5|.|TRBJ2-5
CASSYYSLLGETQYF
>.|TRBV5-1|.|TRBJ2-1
CASSLIRQSRFYNEQFF
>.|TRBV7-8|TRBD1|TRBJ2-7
CASSFPGQSAYEQYF
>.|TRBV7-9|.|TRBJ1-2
CASSMGASIGYTF
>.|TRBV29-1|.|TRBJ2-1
CSVPSWGDEQFF
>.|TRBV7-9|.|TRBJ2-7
CASSLTTSGEQYF
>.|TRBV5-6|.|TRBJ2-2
CASSRRTGELFF
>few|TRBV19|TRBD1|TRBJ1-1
CASTRDRGTTNEAFF
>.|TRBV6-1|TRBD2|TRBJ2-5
CASMGRGGKETQYF
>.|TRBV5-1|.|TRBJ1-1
CASSFASPPGDTEAFF
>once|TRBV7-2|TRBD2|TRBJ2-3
CASSGGLAGSTDTQYF
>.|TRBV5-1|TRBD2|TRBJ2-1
CASSSLAGEDFF
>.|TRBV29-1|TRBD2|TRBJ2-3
CSAGLAGAADTQYF
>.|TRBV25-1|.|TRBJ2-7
CASSVAGYEQYF
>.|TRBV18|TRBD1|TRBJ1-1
CASSRLTGTTEAFF
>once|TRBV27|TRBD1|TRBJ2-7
CASSLWGQGHSYEQYF
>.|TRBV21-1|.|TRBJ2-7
CASSKGAGTRLADSYEQYF
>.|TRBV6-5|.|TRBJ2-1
CASSYSAREFF
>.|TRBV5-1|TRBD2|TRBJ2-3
CASSYLAGAGDTQYF
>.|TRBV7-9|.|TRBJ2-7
CASSLAGEQYF
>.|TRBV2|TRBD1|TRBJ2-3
CASSGQGTDTQYF
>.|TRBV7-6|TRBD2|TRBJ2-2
CASSLELAVLSGELFF
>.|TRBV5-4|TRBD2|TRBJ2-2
CASSPAGGIAGELFF
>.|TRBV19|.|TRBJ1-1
CASSGQPTEAFF
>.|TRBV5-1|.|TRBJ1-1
CASSEPAGGSEAFF
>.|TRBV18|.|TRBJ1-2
CASSPVTEYNYGYTF
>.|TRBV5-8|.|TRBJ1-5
CASSLAGISNQPQHF
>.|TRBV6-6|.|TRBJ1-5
CASSLPHTSNQPQHF
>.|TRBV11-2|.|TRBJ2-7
CASRPRQVSYEQYF
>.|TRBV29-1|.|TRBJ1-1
CSAGGDVRVTEAFF
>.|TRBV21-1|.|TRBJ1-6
CAGGQGVSSPLHF
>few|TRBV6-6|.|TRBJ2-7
CASSGFPQSYEQYF
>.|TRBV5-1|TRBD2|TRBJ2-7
CASSLAGLARTYEQYF
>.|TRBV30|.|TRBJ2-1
CAWKTKQGKVYNEQFF
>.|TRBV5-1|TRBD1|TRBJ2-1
CASSVGQGYNEQFF
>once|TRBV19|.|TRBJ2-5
CASKSWGEETQYF
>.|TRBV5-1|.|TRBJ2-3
CASAANLASDTQYF
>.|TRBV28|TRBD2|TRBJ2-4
CASSLMASGRAGTKNIQYF
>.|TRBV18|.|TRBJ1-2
CASSPQLGGPGYTF
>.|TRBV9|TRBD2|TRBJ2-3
CASGPSGGTAYTDTQYF
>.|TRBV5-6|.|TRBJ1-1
CASSLVVGAQTEAFF
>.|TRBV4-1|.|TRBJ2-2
CASSKGGQSTGELFF
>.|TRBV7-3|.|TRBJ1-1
CASSLSGVMNTEAFF
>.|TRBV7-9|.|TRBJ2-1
CASSLVVVSEQFF
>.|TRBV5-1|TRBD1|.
CASSLAGPSTGGRMSEQYF
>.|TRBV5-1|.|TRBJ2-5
CASSFQRHQETQYF
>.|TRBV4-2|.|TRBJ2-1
CASSHRVHEQFF
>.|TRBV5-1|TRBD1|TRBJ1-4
CASSLQGVGEKLFF
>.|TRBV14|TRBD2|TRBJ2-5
CASSQAPGRVGETQYF
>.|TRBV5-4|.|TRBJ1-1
CASSLAPGANTEAFF
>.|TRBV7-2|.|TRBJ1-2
CASSPAGARSYNYGYTF
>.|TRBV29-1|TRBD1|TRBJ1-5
CSVPGQPGQPQHF
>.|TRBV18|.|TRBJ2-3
CASSPGGGGEDTQYF
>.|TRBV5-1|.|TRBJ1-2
CASSAYGNYGYTF
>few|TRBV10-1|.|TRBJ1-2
CASSVTANYGYTF